Reported below is one T cell receptor (beta chain). In the PCR, 60 Vbeta and 13 Jbeta primers were used. This table comes from immunoSEQ multiplex PCR, and its TCRdb copy is limited to in-frame clones, with some not included. The sample carries over 20,000 clones, around 64% recorded once. These data belong to a study of cytomegalovirus exposure and HLA in healthy donors. Trimming at V came to 5 bases and at J to 3 bases, leaving 6 bases not matched to a gene. CDR3 size: 15 residues. CDR1 is SGHVS and CDR2 is FNYEAQ in the germline V gene. V and J are TRBV7-6 and TRBJ1-5; 8 nucleotides align to TRBD1. The specimen was PBMCs. The source of this sequence is a woman in her forties or fifties in good health and CMV-seronegative. The CDR3: CASSLGDRNNQPQHF. The CDR3 DNA sequence: TGTGCCAGCAGCCTTGGGGACAGGAACAATCAGCCCCAGCATTTT.